The clone carrying this TCR beta chain came up once. Its antigen is not known. Autoimmune disease history or systemic immunosuppression barred patients. The data were taken from a study of OX40 agonist ivuxolimab in advanced cancers. Study-wide background: Partial responses were achieved by three patients, one with hepatocellular carcinoma and two with cutaneous melanoma.

The study's findings and limits: Expanded clones were, on average, more numerous among CD8+ T cells than CD4+.

The repertoire was sequenced with immunoSEQ multiplex PCR; TCRdb's copy has only in-frame clones and lacks some. The table includes some 64,000 clones, 87% detected once. The V gene end was trimmed by 4 bases and the J gene end by 7 bases; junction bases not matched to a gene: 12. Germline V gene data show CDR1 as SQVTM and CDR2 as ANQGSEA. The CDR3 is 15 amino acids. This specimen was CD4+ or CD8+ T cells sorted from blood, taken in a trial of the OX40 agonist ivuxolimab. V gene TRBV29-1 combines with J gene TRBJ2-1; 8 bases are a match to TRBD2. This clonotype was obtained from an adult with an advanced solid tumor such as melanoma, head and neck, liver or kidney cancer. Here the CDR3 reads CSVVATGGPENEQFF. The CDR3 bases are TGCAGCGTTGTTGCAACGGGAGGGCCGGAGAATGAGCAGTTCTTC.